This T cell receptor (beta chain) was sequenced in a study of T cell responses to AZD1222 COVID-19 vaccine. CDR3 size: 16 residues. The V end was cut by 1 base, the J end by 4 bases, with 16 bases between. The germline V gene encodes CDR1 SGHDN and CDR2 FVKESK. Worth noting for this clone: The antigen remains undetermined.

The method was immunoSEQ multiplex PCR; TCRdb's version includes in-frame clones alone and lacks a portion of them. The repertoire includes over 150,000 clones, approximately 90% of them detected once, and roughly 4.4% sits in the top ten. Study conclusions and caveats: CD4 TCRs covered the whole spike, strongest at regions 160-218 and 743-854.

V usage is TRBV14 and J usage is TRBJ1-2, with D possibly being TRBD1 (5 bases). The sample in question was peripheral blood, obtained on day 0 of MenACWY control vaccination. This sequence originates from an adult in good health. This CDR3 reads CASSQGAQGKAYGYTF. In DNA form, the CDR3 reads TGTGCCAGCAGCCAAGGAGCCCAGGGAAAGGCCTATGGCTACACCTTC. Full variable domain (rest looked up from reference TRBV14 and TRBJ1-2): EAGVTQFPSHSVIEKGQTVTLRCDPISGHDNLYWYRRVMGKEIKFLLHFVKESKQDESGMPNNRFLAERTGGTYSTLKVQPAELEDSGVYFCASSQGAQGKAYGYTFGSGTRLTVV.